This TCR beta chain derives from a study of blood T cell repertoires in COVID-19. For the study at large: Material from acute and convalescent COVID-19 was sourced from the United States, Italy and Spain.

The germline CDR1 and CDR2 sequences are SGHRS and YFSETQ. CDR3 length: 16 amino acids. Trimming at V came to 2 bases and at J to 0 bases, leaving 7 bases not matched to a gene. Using immunoSEQ multiplex PCR, the repertoire was profiled, and TCRdb retains in-frame clones only, with some absent. This table has roughly 700,000 clones, 70% to 90% appearing once. This sequence originates from a young woman with acute or convalescent COVID-19. The chain is built from TRBV5-1 and TRBJ1-2, with 7 nucleotides matching TRBD1. Sequences were obtained from peripheral blood. The CDR3 coding sequence is TGCGCCAGCAGCTTAGACGGGGACAGACCTAACTATGGCTACACCTTC. Its translation is CASSLDGDRPNYGYTF.